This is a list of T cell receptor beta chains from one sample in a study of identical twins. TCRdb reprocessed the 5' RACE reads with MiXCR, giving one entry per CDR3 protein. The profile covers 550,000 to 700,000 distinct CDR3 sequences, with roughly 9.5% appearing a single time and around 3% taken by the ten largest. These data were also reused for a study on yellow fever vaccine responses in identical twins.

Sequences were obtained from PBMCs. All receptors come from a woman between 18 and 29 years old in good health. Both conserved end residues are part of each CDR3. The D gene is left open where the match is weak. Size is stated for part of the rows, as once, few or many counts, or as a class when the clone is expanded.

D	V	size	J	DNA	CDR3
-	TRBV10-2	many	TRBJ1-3	TGCGCCAGCAGTGTTACCCCGAGCTCTGGAAACACCATATATTTT	CASSVTPSSGNTIYF
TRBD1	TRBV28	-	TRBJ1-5	TGTGCCAGCAGTCCCCTCCCGACAGGGGGACCGAGCAATCAGCCCCAGCATTTT	CASSPLPTGGPSNQPQHF
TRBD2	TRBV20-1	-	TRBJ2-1	TGCAGTGCTCCCCGGACTAGCGGGACCTACAATGAGCAGTTCTTC	CSAPRTSGTYNEQFF
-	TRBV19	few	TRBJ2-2	TGTGCCAGTAGTATATCTCCTGGCCTTTCCACCGGGGAGCTGTTTTTT	CASSISPGLSTGELFF
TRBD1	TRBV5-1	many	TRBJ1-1	TGCGCCAGCAGCTTGGCCGTGAGTGGCAGGGGGGAGACGGCTTTCTTT	CASSLAVSGRGETAFF
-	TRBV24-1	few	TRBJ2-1	TGTGCCACCAGTGATCTTACAGCGACTACCTACAATGAGCAGTTCTTC	CATSDLTATTYNEQFF
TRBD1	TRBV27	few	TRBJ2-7	TGTGCCAGCACCGACAGGGGGCAGTACTTC	CASTDRGQYF
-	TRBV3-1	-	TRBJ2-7	TGTGCCAGCAGCCAAGAAGGTACTCAGGGTGGGGGGCAGTACTTC	CASSQEGTQGGGQYF
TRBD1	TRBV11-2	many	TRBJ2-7	TGTGCCAGCAGCGCACTAAGGACAGGGGGAGGTTACGAGCAGTACTTC	CASSALRTGGGYEQYF
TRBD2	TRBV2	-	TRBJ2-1	TGTGCCAGCAGGAGACTAGCGGGGGGGCCGGGTCCATACAATGAGCAGTTCTTC	CASRRLAGGPGPYNEQFF
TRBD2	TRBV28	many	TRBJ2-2	TGTGCCAGCAGTCTACCGGGACTAGCACATCCCGGGGAGCTGTTTTTT	CASSLPGLAHPGELFF
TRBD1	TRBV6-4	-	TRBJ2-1	TGTGCCAGCAGTGACTACAACAGGGGGTGGGATGAGCAGTTCTTC	CASSDYNRGWDEQFF
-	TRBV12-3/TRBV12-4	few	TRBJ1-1	TGTGCCAGCAGCCCCGCCCAGGAGGGGGACACTGAAGCTTTCTTT	CASSPAQEGDTEAFF
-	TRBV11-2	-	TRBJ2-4	TGTGCCAGCAGCCCACAGGGATTTGGGGCCAAAAACATTCAGTACTTC	CASSPQGFGAKNIQYF
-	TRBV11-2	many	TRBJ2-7	TGTGCCAGCAGCTTAAAGGGTGTGGGAGACAGTAGGGTAGACTACGAGCAGTACTTC	CASSLKGVGDSRVDYEQYF
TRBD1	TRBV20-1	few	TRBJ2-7	TGCAGTGCTAGAGACCTCCCGGGACAGGCAGCCTACGAGCAGTACTTC	CSARDLPGQAAYEQYF
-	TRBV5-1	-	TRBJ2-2	TGCGCCAGCAGCTTGATACCGGGAAAAGGACCCGGGGAGCTGTTTTTT	CASSLIPGKGPGELFF
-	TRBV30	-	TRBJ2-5	TGTGCCTGGAGTTATGTAGCAGAGACCCAGTACTTC	CAWSYVAETQYF
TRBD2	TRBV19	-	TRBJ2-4	TGTGCCAGTATCGCGGGGGGAGAGGGAAACATTCAGTACTTC	CASIAGGEGNIQYF
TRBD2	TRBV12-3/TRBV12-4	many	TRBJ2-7	TGTGCCAGCAGACGACTAGCGGGACATGAGCAGTACTTC	CASRRLAGHEQYF
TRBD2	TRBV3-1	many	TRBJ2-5	TGTGCCAGCAGCCAAGCTACACCTAGCGGGAGTCGCCAAGAGACCCAGTACTTC	CASSQATPSGSRQETQYF
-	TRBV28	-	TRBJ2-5	TGTGCCAGCAGTTTGGGCCACAGTTTTGGAGAGACCCAGTACTTC	CASSLGHSFGETQYF
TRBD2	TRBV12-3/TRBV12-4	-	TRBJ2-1	TGTGCCAGCAGTTTACAGCTCGGACTAGGGAATGAGCAGTTCTTC	CASSLQLGLGNEQFF
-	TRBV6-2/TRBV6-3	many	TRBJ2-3	TGTGCCAGCAGTTACGGGTCCCTCGTGGATACGCAGTATTTT	CASSYGSLVDTQYF
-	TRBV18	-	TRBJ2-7	TGTGCCAGCTCACCCCCAGACAGAACGTGGAGCAACGAGCAGTACTTC	CASSPPDRTWSNEQYF
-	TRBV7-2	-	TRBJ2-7	TGTGCCAGCATCATGCATGGAGAGCAGTACTTC	CASIMHGEQYF
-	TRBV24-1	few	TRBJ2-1	TGTGCGGAGAGAGGATTAAGGACGGACTACAATGAGCAGTTCTTC	CAERGLRTDYNEQFF
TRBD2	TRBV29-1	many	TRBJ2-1	TGCAGCGTTGAAGAAGGACTAGCTGCCGCCTACAATGAGCAGTTCTTC	CSVEEGLAAAYNEQFF
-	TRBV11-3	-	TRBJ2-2	TGTGCCAGCAGCTTAGATCTTAGCGGTTCCGGAGGGGAGCTGTTTTTT	CASSLDLSGSGGELFF
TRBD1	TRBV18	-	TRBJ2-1	TGTGCCAGCTCACTCAATACCGGGACAGGGCAATACAATGAGCAGTTCTTC	CASSLNTGTGQYNEQFF
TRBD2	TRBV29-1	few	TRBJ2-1	TGCAGCGTTGATTTGACTAGCGGGGGGGCCAATGAGCAGTTCTTC	CSVDLTSGGANEQFF
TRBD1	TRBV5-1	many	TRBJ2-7	TGCGCCAGCAGCTTGGACGGACAGGGGGCCTACGAGCAGTACTTC	CASSLDGQGAYEQYF
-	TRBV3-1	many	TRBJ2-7	TGTGCCAGCAGCCAAGTTCCCGACCCGTCCTACGAGCAGTACTTC	CASSQVPDPSYEQYF
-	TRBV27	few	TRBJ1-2	TGTGCCAGCAGTTCAAACAGGGTTAATGGCTACACCTTC	CASSSNRVNGYTF
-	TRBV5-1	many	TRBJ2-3	TGCGCCAGCAGCGCAGGGAAGGATACGCAGTATTTT	CASSAGKDTQYF